The rows below give T cell receptor beta chains drawn from one sample of a study of OX40 agonist ivuxolimab in advanced cancers. Profiling relied on immunoSEQ multiplex PCR, and the TCRdb table lists in-frame clones only, not all of them. This repertoire shows 73,000 or so clones, more than 70% found once; its top ten account for 0.75% to 0.85%. Source: CD4+ or CD8+ T cells sorted from blood, taken in a trial of the OX40 agonist ivuxolimab. Receptors were obtained from an adult with an advanced solid tumor such as melanoma, head and neck, liver or kidney cancer. CDR3s include the opening cysteine and the closing phenylalanine or tryptophan. The order of the fields is D gene, V gene, clone size, J gene, CDR3 DNA, CDR3 protein. D genes are given only for firm matches. Clone size, where shown, is once, few, many, or a class for clones that have expanded.

>.|TRBV9|.|TRBJ1-1
TGTGCCAGCAGCGTAGTCTCGGGGGGGACCACTGAAGCTTTCTTT
CASSVVSGGTTEAFF
>TRBD2|TRBV19|.|TRBJ2-3
TGTGCCAGTTTAGCGGGAGCCGATACGCAGTATTTT
CASLAGADTQYF
>TRBD2|TRBV30|once|TRBJ2-1
TGTGCCTGGAGTGTGGGACTAGCGGGCGAGCAGTTCTTC
CAWSVGLAGEQFF
>.|TRBV6-5|.|TRBJ1-3
TGTGCCAGCAGAGCGGGGGTATCTGGAAACACCATATATTTT
CASRAGVSGNTIYF
>TRBD1|TRBV12-5|.|TRBJ1-6
TGTGCTAGTGGTTTGGGACAGGGCGGCTCACCCCTCCACTTT
CASGLGQGGSPLHF
>TRBD1|TRBV28|.|TRBJ1-1
TGTGCCACCCTAGGGGACAGGCACACTGAAGCTTTCTTT
CATLGDRHTEAFF
>TRBD1|TRBV7-8|.|TRBJ2-1
TGTGCCAGCAGCTCATGGGACAGAGACAATGAGCAGTTCTTC
CASSSWDRDNEQFF
>.|TRBV2|.|TRBJ1-5
TGTGCCAGCACACGCGGGGAAGGCAATCAGCCCCAGCATTTT
CASTRGEGNQPQHF
>.|TRBV7-3|.|TRBJ2-3
TGTGCCAGCAGCTCGGGGGTAAGGACAGATACGCAGTATTTT
CASSSGVRTDTQYF
>.|TRBV30|.|TRBJ1-1
TGTGCCTGGGTGCTCCGGGGTAGTGTAGGCACTGAAGCTTTCTTT
CAWVLRGSVGTEAFF
>.|TRBV5-6|.|TRBJ2-5
TGTGCCAGCAGCTTCTTCGGGGAAGAGACCCAGTACTTC
CASSFFGEETQYF
>.|TRBV5-5|.|TRBJ2-4
TGTGCCAGCGGGTATACTAGTCTAGCCAAAAACATTCAGTACTTC
CASGYTSLAKNIQYF
>.|TRBV19|.|TRBJ1-3
TGTGCCAGTAGTACCCGGGTGGGGGGAAACACCATATATTTT
CASSTRVGGNTIYF
>.|TRBV18|once|TRBJ1-2
TGTGCCAGCTCACCACCGACGGGCCCCGAGGGCTACACCTTC
CASSPPTGPEGYTF
>.|TRBV28|.|TRBJ1-2
TGTGCCAGCATCCCTTCCGCAGGGGCCTATGGCTACACCTTC
CASIPSAGAYGYTF
>TRBD2|TRBV2|.|TRBJ2-7
TGTGCCAGCACCCCCTCTAGCGGGGGGAAGGGCGAGCAGTACTTC
CASTPSSGGKGEQYF
>TRBD1|TRBV28|.|TRBJ1-4
TGTGCCAGCAGTTTAGGGGACAGCACTAATGAAAAACTGTTTTTT
CASSLGDSTNEKLFF
>.|TRBV19|once|TRBJ1-2
TGTGCCAGTACCGATAGTGGGGCACGAGCTAACTATGGCTACACCTTC
CASTDSGARANYGYTF
>.|TRBV13|.|TRBJ1-1
TGTGCCAGCAGCTGGGAAAGGGAGGTAGGAACTGAAGCTTTCTTT
CASSWEREVGTEAFF
>.|TRBV19|.|TRBJ1-3
TGTGCCAGTGACATCGGGCTTTCGGGAAACACCATATATTTT
CASDIGLSGNTIYF
>.|TRBV7-9|.|TRBJ1-2
TGTGCCAGCAGCTTAGGGGGACCTGGAGCTAACTATGGCTACACCTTC
CASSLGGPGANYGYTF
>TRBD2|TRBV10-3|.|TRBJ2-1
TGTGCCATCGTTAGCGGGAGGGGCAATGAGCAGTTCTTC
CAIVSGRGNEQFF
>.|TRBV5-1|.|TRBJ2-1
TGCGCCAGCAGCTCTAGGACTGTCGGGCGCAATGAGCAGTTCTTC
CASSSRTVGRNEQFF